These 4 T cell receptor beta chains share one sample of origin, sequenced in a study of T cell repertoires in cytomegalovirus infection. MiXCR, run by TCRdb on the reads, gives a single entry per CDR3 protein. The repertoire consists of 900,000 to 950,000 distinct CDR3 sequences, with around 29% occurring once and the leading ten covering over 12%. These receptors have no identified antigens. Sequenced here: cultured CD8+ T cells from PBMCs, sampled from culture after CMV antigen stimulation. The receptor set was obtained from a human donor in good health (CMV status not recorded). Some clones in this sample may be carry-over from other donors' samples.

Concerning this clonotype itself: A read error may account for a junction end that differs from germline. The chain is built from TRBV6-5 and TRBJ1-5; D call uncertain. The germline V gene has CDR1 MNHEY and CDR2 SVGAGI. The CDR3 has 13 residues. The chain's CDR3 is CANSYSFGQPQHF. In nucleotides, the CDR3 is TGTGCCAACAGTTATTCTTTCGGTCAGCCCCAGCATTTT.

This rearrangement joins TRBV19 to TRBJ1-5, with D maybe TRBD1 (5 bases). V shed 6 bases and J shed 7 bases, with 16 bases lying between them. The CDR3 is 14 amino acids. The germline gives CDR1 LNHDA, CDR2 SQIVND (reference sequence). The CDR3 region has the DNA TGTGCCAGTAGCCGGGACGGGGTAAAGCAGCCCCAGCATTTT. Its translation is CASSRDGVKQPQHF.

This clonotype was recorded a few times. V is TRBV29-1 and J is TRBJ1-2; possibly TRBD1 for D (5 bases). V was trimmed by 2 bases and J by 0 bases, leaving 13 bases between them. Germline V gene sequence: CDR1 SQVTM, CDR2 ANQGSEA. This CDR3 region has 15 residues. CDR3 protein: CSVEKQDKANYGYTF. CDR3 DNA: TGCAGCGTTGAAAAACAGGACAAAGCTAACTATGGCTACACCTTC.

The chain employs TRBV6-1 and TRBJ1-1; D is perhaps TRBD1 (5 bases). There are 15 residues in the CDR3. Deletions cut 3 bases from V and 5 bases from J, with 16 bases between. Germline V gene sequence: CDR1 MNHNS, CDR2 SASEGT. CDR3 sequence: CASSDLGRGATEAFF. CDR3 coding DNA: TGTGCCAGCAGTGACCTGGGGAGGGGAGCGACTGAAGCTTTCTTT.